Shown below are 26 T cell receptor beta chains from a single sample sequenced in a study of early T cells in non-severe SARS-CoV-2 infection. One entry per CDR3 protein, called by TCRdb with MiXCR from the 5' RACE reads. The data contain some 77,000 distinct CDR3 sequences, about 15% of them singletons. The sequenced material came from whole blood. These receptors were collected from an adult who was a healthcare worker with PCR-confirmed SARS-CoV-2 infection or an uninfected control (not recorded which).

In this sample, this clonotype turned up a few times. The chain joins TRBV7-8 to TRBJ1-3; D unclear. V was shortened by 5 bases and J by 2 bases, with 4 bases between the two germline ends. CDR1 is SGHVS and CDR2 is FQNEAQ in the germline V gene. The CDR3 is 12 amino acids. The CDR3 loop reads CASSGPGNTIYF. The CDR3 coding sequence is TGTGCCAGCAGCGGACCTGGAAACACCATATATTTT.

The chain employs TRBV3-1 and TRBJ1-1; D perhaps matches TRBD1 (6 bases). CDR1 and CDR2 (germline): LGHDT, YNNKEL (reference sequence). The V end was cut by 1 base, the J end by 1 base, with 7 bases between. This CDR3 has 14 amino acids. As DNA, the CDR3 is TGTGCCAGCAGCCAAGCGGACAGGAACACTGAAGCTTTCTTT. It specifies CASSQADRNTEAFF. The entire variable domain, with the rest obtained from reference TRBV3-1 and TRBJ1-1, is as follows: DTAVSQTPKYLVTQMGNDKSIKCEQNLGHDTMYWYKQDSKKFLKIMFSYNNKELIINETVPNRFSPKSPDKAHLNLHINSLELGDSAVYFCASSQADRNTEAFFGQGTRLTVV.

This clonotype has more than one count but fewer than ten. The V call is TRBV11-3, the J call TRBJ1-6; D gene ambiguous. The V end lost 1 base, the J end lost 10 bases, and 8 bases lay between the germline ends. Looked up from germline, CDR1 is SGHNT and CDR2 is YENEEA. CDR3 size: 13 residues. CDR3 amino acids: CASSLAGNSPLHF. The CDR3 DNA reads TGTGCCAGCAGCTTAGCTGGGAACTCACCCCTCCACTTT.

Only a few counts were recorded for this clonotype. CDR3 protein: CASSQDHSEYNSPLHF. Here the CDR3 DNA reads TGTGCCAGCAGCCAAGATCACAGCGAATATAATTCACCCCTCCACTTT. The rearrangement joins TRBV3-1 to TRBJ1-6; D is undetermined. The CDR3 covers 16 residues. Trimming took 0 bases from V and 4 from J, leaving 10 bases between them. Per the germline V gene, CDR1 is LGHDT and CDR2 is YNNKEL (reference sequence).

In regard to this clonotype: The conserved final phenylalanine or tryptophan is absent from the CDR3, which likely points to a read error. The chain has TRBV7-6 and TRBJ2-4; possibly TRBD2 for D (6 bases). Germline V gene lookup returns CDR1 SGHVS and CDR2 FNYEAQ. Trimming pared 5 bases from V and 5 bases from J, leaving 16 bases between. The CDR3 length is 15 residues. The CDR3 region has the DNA TGTGCCAGCAGCATCCACCCGGGACTGGAAAACATTCAGTACTAC. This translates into CASSIHPGLENIQYY.

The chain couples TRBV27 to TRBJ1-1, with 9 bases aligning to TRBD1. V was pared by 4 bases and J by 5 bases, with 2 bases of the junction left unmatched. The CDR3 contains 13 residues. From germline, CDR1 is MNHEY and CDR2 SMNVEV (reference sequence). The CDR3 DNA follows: TGTGCCAGCAGTTGGGGGACAGGGACTGAAGCTTTCTTT. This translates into CASSWGTGTEAFF.

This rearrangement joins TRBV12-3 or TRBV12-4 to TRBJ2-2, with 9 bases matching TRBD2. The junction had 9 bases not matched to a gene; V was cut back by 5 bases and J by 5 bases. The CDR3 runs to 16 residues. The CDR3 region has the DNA TGTGCCAGCAGTCCGCGCGGGAGGGGTTCTACCGGGGAGCTGTTTTTT. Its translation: CASSPRGRGSTGELFF.

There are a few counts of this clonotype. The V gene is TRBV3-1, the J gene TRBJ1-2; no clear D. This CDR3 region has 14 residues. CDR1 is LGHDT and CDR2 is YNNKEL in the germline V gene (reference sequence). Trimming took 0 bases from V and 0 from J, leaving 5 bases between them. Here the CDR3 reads CASSQDNANYGYTF. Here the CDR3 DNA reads TGTGCCAGCAGCCAAGATAACGCTAACTATGGCTACACCTTC.

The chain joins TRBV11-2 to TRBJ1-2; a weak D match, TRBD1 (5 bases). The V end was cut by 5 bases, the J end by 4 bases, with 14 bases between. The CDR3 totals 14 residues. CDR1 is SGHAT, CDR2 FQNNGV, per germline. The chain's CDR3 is CASSPDPGGYGYTF. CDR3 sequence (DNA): TGTGCCAGCAGCCCGGACCCGGGGGGCTATGGCTACACCTTC. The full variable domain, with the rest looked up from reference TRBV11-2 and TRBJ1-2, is EAGVAQSPRYKIIEKRQSVAFWCNPISGHATLYWYQQILGQGPKLLIQFQNNGVVDDSQLPKDRFSAERLKGVDSTLKIQPAKLEDSAVYLCASSPDPGGYGYTFGSGTRLTVV.

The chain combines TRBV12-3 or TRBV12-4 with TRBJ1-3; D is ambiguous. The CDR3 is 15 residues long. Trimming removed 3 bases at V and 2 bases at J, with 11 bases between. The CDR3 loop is CASSLGTATGNTIYF. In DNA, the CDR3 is TGTGCCAGCAGTTTGGGAACAGCTACTGGAAACACCATATATTTT.

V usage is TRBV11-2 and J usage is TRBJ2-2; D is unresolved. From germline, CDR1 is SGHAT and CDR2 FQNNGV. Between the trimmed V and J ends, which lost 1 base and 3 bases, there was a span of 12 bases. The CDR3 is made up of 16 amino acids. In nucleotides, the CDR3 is TGTGCCAGCAGCTTAGCGTCCAGCGCTTACACCGGGGAGCTGTTTTTT. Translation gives CASSLASSAYTGELFF.

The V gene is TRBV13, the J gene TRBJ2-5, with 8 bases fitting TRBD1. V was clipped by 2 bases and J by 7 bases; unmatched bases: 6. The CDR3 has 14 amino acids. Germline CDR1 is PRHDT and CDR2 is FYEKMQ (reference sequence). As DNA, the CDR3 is TGTGCCAGCAGCTTAAGACAGGGGCCTGTGACCCAGTACTTC. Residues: CASSLRQGPVTQYF.

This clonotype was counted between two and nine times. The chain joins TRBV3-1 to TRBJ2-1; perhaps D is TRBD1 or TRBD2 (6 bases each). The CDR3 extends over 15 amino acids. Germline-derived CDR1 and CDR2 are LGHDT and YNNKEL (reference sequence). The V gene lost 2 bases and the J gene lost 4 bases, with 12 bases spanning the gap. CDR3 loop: CASSQPGAGYNEQFF. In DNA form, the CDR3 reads TGTGCCAGCAGCCAACCGGGGGCGGGGTACAATGAGCAGTTCTTC.

The DNA for the CDR3 is TGCAGTGTTAGGGGACTCACCAACTATGGCTACACCTTC. Its translation: CSVRGLTNYGYTF. This chain links TRBV20-1 with TRBJ1-2; tentatively, D is TRBD1 (5 bases). The CDR3 covers 13 residues. Germline V gives CDR1 DFQATT, CDR2 SNEGSKA (reference sequence). The V end was cut by 7 bases, the J end by 2 bases, with 14 bases between.

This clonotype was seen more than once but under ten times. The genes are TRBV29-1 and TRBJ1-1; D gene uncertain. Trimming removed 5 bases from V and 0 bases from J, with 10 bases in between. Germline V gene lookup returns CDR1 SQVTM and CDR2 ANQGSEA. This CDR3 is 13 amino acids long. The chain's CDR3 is CSVYQALNTEAFF. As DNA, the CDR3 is TGCAGCGTTTATCAGGCCTTGAACACTGAAGCTTTCTTT.

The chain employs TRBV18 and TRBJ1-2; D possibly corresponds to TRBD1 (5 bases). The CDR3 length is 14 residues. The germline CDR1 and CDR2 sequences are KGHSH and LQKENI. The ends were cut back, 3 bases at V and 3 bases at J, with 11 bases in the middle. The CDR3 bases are TGTGCCAGCTCACCGGGACGTGACTACTATGGCTACACCTTC. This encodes CASSPGRDYYGYTF.

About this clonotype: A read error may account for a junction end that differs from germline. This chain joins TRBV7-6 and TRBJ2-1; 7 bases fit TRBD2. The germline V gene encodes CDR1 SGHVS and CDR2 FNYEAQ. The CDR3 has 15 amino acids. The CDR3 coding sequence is TGTGCCAGCAGCCACCCATGGGCGGGAGATGACGAGCAGCTCTTC. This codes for CASSHPWAGDDEQLF.

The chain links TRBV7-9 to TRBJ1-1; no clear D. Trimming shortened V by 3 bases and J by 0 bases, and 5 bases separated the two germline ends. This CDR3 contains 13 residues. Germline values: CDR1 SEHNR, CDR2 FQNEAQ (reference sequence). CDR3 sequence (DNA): TGTGCCAGCAGCTTCAACATGAACACTGAAGCTTTCTTT. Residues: CASSFNMNTEAFF.

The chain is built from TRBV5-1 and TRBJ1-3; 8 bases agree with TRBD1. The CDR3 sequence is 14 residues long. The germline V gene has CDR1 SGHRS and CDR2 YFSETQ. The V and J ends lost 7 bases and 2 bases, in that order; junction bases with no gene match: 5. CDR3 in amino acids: CASRQGAPGNTIYF. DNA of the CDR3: TGCGCCAGCCGGCAGGGGGCCCCTGGAAACACCATATATTTT.

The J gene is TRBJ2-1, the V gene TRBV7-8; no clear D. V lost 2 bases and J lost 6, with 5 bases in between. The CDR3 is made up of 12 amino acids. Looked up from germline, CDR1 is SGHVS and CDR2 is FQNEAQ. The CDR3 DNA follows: TGTGCCAGCAGCTTAATCCCCAATGAGCAGTTCTTC. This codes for CASSLIPNEQFF.

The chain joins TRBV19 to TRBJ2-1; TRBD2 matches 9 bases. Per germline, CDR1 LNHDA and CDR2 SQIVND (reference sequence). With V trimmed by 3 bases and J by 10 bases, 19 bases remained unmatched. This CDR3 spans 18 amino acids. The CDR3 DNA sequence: TGTGCCAGTAGTATCGACGATGGCGGGGGGGCCCTCTTTAGGGAGCAGTTCTTC. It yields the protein CASSIDDGGGALFREQFF.

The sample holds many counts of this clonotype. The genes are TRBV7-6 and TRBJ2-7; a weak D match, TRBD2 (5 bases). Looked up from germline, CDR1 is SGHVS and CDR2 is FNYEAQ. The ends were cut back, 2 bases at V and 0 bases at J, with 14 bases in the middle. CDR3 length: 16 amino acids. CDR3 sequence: CASSLSSPGSSYEQYF. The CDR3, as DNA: TGTGCCAGCAGCTTAAGTTCGCCGGGGAGCTCCTACGAGCAGTACTTC.

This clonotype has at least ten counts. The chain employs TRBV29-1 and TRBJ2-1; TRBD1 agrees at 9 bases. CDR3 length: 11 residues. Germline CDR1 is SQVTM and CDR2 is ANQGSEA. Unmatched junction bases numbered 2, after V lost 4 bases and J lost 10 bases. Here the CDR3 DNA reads TGCAGCGTTGCCGGGACAGGGGAGCAGTTCTTC. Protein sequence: CSVAGTGEQFF.

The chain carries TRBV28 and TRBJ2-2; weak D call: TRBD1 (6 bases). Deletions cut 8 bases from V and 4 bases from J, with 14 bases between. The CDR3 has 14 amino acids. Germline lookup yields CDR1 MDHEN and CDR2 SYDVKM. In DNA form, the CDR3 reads TGTGCCAGCCACTTGGGGGCAAGCACCGGGGAGCTGTTTTTT. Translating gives CASHLGASTGELFF.

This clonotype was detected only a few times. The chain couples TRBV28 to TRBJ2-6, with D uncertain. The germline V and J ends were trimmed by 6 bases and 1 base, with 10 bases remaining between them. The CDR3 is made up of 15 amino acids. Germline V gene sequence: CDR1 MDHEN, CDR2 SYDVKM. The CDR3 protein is CASSPLLSGANVLTF. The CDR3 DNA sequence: TGTGCCAGCAGCCCCCTCTTGTCTGGGGCCAACGTCCTGACTTTC.

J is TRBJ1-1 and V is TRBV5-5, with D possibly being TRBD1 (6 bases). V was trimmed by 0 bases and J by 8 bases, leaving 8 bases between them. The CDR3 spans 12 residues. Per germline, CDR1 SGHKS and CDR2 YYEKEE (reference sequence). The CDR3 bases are TGTGCCAGCAGCTTGGCGCAGGGGGAAGCTTTCTTT. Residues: CASSLAQGEAFF.